This T cell receptor (beta chain) was identified in a study of cytomegalovirus exposure and HLA in healthy donors. Turning to this clone: Its specificity is not known.

Study results and limitations: Later, an analysis showed that TCR beta chains associated with HLA were more clonally expanded than others that were equally common.

The PCR had 60 Vbeta and 13 Jbeta primers. Method: immunoSEQ multiplex PCR; TCRdb's copy keeps in-frame clones and lacks some. This sample carries about 50,000 clones, around 80% of them seen once, and the ten largest clones take 8.1%. In germline, CDR1 is MNHEY, CDR2 SMNVEV (reference sequence). Trimming cost V 1 base and J 0 bases, with 7 bases left between them. This CDR3 has 14 residues. The chain couples TRBV27 to TRBJ2-7; no clear D. Sample: PBMCs. The TCR comes from a man younger than 40 in good health and CMV-seropositive. Written as DNA, the CDR3 is TGTGCCAGCAGTTTATACCTGAGCTCCTACGAGCAGTACTTC. Protein product: CASSLYLSSYEQYF.